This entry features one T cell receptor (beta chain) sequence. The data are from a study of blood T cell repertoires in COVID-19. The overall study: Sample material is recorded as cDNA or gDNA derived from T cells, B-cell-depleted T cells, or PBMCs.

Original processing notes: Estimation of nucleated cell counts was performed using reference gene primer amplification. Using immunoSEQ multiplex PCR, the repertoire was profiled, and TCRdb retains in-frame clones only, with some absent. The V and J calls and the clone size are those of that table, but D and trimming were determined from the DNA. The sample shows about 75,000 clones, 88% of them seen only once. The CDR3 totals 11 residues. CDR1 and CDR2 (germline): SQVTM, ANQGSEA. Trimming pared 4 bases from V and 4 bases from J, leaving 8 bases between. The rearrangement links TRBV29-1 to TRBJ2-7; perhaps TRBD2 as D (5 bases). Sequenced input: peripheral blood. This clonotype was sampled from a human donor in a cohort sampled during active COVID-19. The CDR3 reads CSVVRGYEQYF. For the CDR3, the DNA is TGCAGCGTTGTTCGGGGATACGAGCAGTACTTC.